Presented here are 32 T cell receptor beta chains from one specimen sequenced in a study of cytomegalovirus exposure and HLA in healthy donors. The PCR ran on 60 Vbeta and 13 Jbeta primers. Here immunoSEQ multiplex PCR was the method, and the copy in TCRdb shows in-frame clones only, minus some. In the table there are roughly 110,000 clones, 55% to 75% of which are singletons. Sequenced material: PBMCs. These receptors came from a young man in good health and CMV-seropositive.

This chain connects TRBV7-9 to TRBJ1-1, with no clear D. The CDR3 length is 11 residues. Per germline, CDR1 SEHNR and CDR2 FQNEAQ (reference sequence). Trimming stripped 5 bases from V and 8 bases from J, with 9 bases between. The CDR3 DNA follows: TGTGCCAGCAGCCGCGCCGGGGAAGCTTTCTTT. The encoded protein is CASSRAGEAFF.

The chain employs TRBV5-1 and TRBJ2-5; 9 bases align to TRBD2. TRBJ2-7 explains the end of the DNA better; the J call may be wrong. Germline V gene data show CDR1 as SGHRS and CDR2 as YFSETQ. The CDR3 has 14 amino acids. CDR3 region: CASSLRGGAYEQYF. The CDR3 DNA reads as TGCGCCAGCAGCTTACGCGGGGGGGCCTACGAGCAGTACTTC.

This chain links TRBV6-1 with TRBJ2-2; 9 nucleotides align to TRBD2. Germline values: CDR1 MNHNS, CDR2 SASEGT. The CDR3 extends over 19 amino acids. V lost 2 bases and J lost 1; bases outside the gene matches: 11. DNA for the CDR3: TGTGCCAGCAGTGAATACCTCTCGGTTAGCGGGGGGAACACCGGGGAGCTGTTTTTT. Protein: CASSEYLSVSGGNTGELFF.

The V gene is TRBV10-3, the J gene TRBJ2-3; 14 bases are a match to TRBD2. The CDR3 consists of 15 residues. The V gene's germline CDR1 is ENHRY and CDR2 SYGVKD. V was pared by 4 bases and J by 8 bases, with 5 bases of the junction left unmatched. CDR3 residues: CAISAGLAGEITQYF. CDR3 DNA: TGTGCCATCAGTGCGGGACTAGCGGGAGAGATTACGCAGTATTTT.

The chain is built from TRBV15 and TRBJ2-5; a weak D match, TRBD2 (6 bases). Germline CDR1 reads LNHNV; CDR2 reads YYDKDF (reference sequence). V was trimmed by 0 bases and J by 4 bases, leaving 9 bases between them. The CDR3 totals 14 residues. CDR3 DNA: TGTGCCACCAGCAGAGAGGAGGGTGGAGAGACCCAGTACTTC. Amino acids: CATSREEGGETQYF.

This clone turned up a few times. The J gene is TRBJ1-4, the V gene TRBV6-1; D remains ambiguous. Trimming stripped 8 bases from V and 5 bases from J, with 15 bases between. The CDR3 is 14 amino acids. CDR1 and CDR2 from the germline V gene are MNHNS and SASEGT. The CDR3 region has the DNA TGTGCCAGCGGCGCTACACGGGGAAATGAAAAACTGTTTTTT. As protein: CASGATRGNEKLFF.

The chain is built from TRBV6-1 and TRBJ1-2; 7 positions match TRBD1. This CDR3 spans 15 amino acids. The germline CDR1 and CDR2 sequences are MNHNS and SASEGT. V lost 5 bases to trimming and J lost 6 bases; unmatched junction nucleotides: 12. CDR3 loop: CASSLAGGSDNGYTF. The CDR3 nucleotides read TGTGCCAGCAGTTTAGCAGGGGGAAGTGATAATGGCTACACCTTC.

The V and J genes are TRBV29-1 and TRBJ2-3; 11 bases are shared with TRBD1. V lost 7 bases and J lost 4; bases outside the gene matches: 4. Germline-derived CDR1 and CDR2 are SQVTM and ANQGSEA. CDR3 length: 13 residues. CDR3 sequence: CSARTGGPDTQYF. For the CDR3, the DNA is TGCAGCGCCAGGACAGGGGGCCCAGATACGCAGTATTTT.

This clone has more than one count but fewer than ten. The chain couples TRBV27 to TRBJ2-5, with D possibly matching TRBD1 (5 bases). V was shortened by 10 bases and J by 4 bases, with 13 bases between the two germline ends. The CDR3 consists of 12 residues. The V gene's germline CDR1 is MNHEY and CDR2 SMNVEV (reference sequence). Here the CDR3 reads CATRPDTETQYF. DNA of the CDR3: TGTGCCACCCGACCGGACACAGAGACCCAGTACTTC.

The rearrangement uses TRBV2 and TRBJ2-7; 8 bases align to TRBD1. This CDR3 is 14 amino acids long. The ends lost 7 bases at V and 0 bases at J; junction bases unmatched: 5. CDR1 and CDR2 from the germline V gene are SNHLY and FYNNEI. CDR3: CASKPTGGSYEQYF. The CDR3 DNA reads as TGTGCCAGCAAGCCAACAGGGGGCTCCTACGAGCAGTACTTC.

About this clone itself: The same CDR3 also results from other DNA sequences found in this sample. This chain joins TRBV18 and TRBJ1-5; 8 positions agree with TRBD1. Germline CDR1 is KGHSH and CDR2 is LQKENI. V lost 3 bases and J lost 2; bases outside the gene matches: 0. This CDR3 has 14 residues. The CDR3 loop is CASSPTGGNQPQHF. DNA for the CDR3: TGTGCCAGCTCACCGACAGGGGGCAATCAGCCCCAGCATTTT.

This rearrangement joins TRBV28 to TRBJ1-5; D not resolved. Per the germline V gene, CDR1 is MDHEN and CDR2 is SYDVKM. Trimming took off 7 bases at V and 0 bases at J, with 4 bases between the two ends. This CDR3 has 12 amino acids. The CDR3 is CASTSSNQPQHF. CDR3 DNA sequence: TGTGCCAGCACTTCTAGCAATCAGCCCCAGCATTTT. Looking up the rest from reference TRBV28 and TRBJ1-5 gives the full variable domain: DVKVTQSSRYLVKRTGEKVFLECVQDMDHENMFWYRQDPGLGLRLIYFSYDVKMKEKGDIPEGYSVSREKKERFSLILESASTNQTSMYLCASTSSNQPQHFGDGTRLSIL.

Here the CDR3 DNA reads TGTGCCAGCAGTTACTCGACCGGGAGGGGCACAGATACGCAGTATTTT. Amino acids: CASSYSTGRGTDTQYF. The rearrangement uses TRBV6-5 and TRBJ2-3; TRBD2 aligns across 8 bases. V was pared by 0 bases and J by 1 base, with 3 bases of the junction left unmatched. In germline, CDR1 is MNHEY, CDR2 SVGAGI. This CDR3 region has 16 residues.

The rearrangement joins TRBV29-1 to TRBJ1-2; D unresolved. Germline V gene sequence: CDR1 SQVTM, CDR2 ANQGSEA. The V gene lost 6 bases and the J gene lost 6 bases, with 14 bases spanning the gap. This CDR3 contains 12 residues. In DNA form, the CDR3 reads TGCAGCGTCACGAGGGATCGGCATGGCTACACCTTC. Translated, it gives CSVTRDRHGYTF. The variable domain in full, with the rest retrieved from reference TRBV29-1 and TRBJ1-2, is SAVISQKPSRDICQRGTSLTIQCQVDSQVTMMFWYRQQPGQSLTLIATANQGSEATYESGFVIDKFPISRPNLTFSTLTVSNMSPEDSSIYLCSVTRDRHGYTFGSGTRLTVV.

This sequence joins TRBV2 and TRBJ2-3; tentatively, D is TRBD2 (6 bases). Trimming cost V 4 bases and J 4 bases, with 24 bases left between them. The CDR3 is 18 amino acids. In germline, CDR1 is SNHLY, CDR2 FYNNEI. This chain's CDR3 is CASSGDDSGLNLPDTQYF. The CDR3 DNA sequence: TGTGCCAGCAGTGGGGATGATAGCGGCCTAAACCTTCCAGATACGCAGTATTTT.

This chain connects TRBV28 to TRBJ2-7, with a tentative D call TRBD2 (5 bases). Germline values: CDR1 MDHEN, CDR2 SYDVKM. The CDR3 extends over 17 amino acids. The V end was cut by 6 bases, the J end by 0 bases, with 21 bases between. This CDR3 is CASRGSGASTSSYEQYV. The DNA of the CDR3 is TGTGCCAGCAGAGGCAGTGGCGCTAGCACCAGCTCCTACGAGCAGTACGTC.

This clone turned up a few times. The V gene is TRBV6-1, the J gene TRBJ1-2; D not resolved. This CDR3 is 18 amino acids long. The germline V gene has CDR1 MNHNS and CDR2 SASEGT. The V end lost 3 bases, the J end lost 0 bases, and 20 bases lay between the germline ends. CDR3 DNA: TGTGCCAGCAGTGAGGGTTTATTCTACAGCTTCTCTAACTATGGCTACACCTTC. Amino acid sequence: CASSEGLFYSFSNYGYTF.

The chain has TRBV5-6 and TRBJ2-3; D is perhaps TRBD2 (7 bases). CDR1 SGHDT and CDR2 YYEEEE come from the germline V gene. Trimming shortened V by 9 bases and J by 8 bases, and 28 bases separated the two germline ends. The CDR3 is 16 residues long. CDR3: CATREAGAGATSTQYF. In DNA form, the CDR3 reads TGTGCCACACGCGAGGCGGGGGCGGGGGCCACTAGTACGCAGTATTTT. The full variable domain, in which reference TRBV5-6 and TRBJ2-3 provide the parts outside the CDR3, is DAGVTQSPTHLIKTRGQQVTLRCSPKSGHDTVSWYQQALGQGPQFIFQYYEEEERQRGNFPDRFSGHQFPNYSSELNVNALLLGDSALYLCATREAGAGATSTQYFGPGTRLTVL.

This sequence joins TRBV6-1 and TRBJ2-1; possible D gene TRBD1, 6 bases. CDR3 length: 14 amino acids. V lost 3 bases and J 0 bases, leaving 6 bases between the germline ends. The germline V gene encodes CDR1 MNHNS and CDR2 SASEGT. CDR3: CASSEDSSYNEQFF. For the CDR3, the DNA is TGTGCCAGCAGTGAGGACAGCTCCTACAATGAGCAGTTCTTC.

This chain uses TRBV4-1 with TRBJ1-2; D perhaps matches TRBD1 (5 bases). The germline V gene has CDR1 MGHRA and CDR2 YSYEKL. Trimming shortened V by 3 bases and J by 2 bases, and 10 bases separated the two germline ends. This CDR3 is 14 amino acids long. The CDR3 region has the DNA TGCGCCAGCAGCCATCAATACAGGAACTATGGCTACACCTTC. Its translation: CASSHQYRNYGYTF.

This chain joins TRBV30 and TRBJ2-3; tentative D call: TRBD2 (5 bases). V was shortened by 1 base and J by 2 bases, with 16 bases between the two germline ends. This CDR3 contains 16 residues. The germline V gene has CDR1 GTSNPN and CDR2 SVGIG (reference sequence). The CDR3 loop reads CAWSGSYGVNTDTQYF. The CDR3, as DNA: TGTGCCTGGAGTGGGAGTTACGGGGTGAACACAGATACGCAGTATTTT.

The chain links TRBV2 to TRBJ2-5; D call uncertain. The end of the DNA aligns better with TRBJ2-7, so the J call may be wrong. Germline CDR1 SNHLY, CDR2 FYNNEI. CDR3 length equals 10 residues. The CDR3, as DNA: TGTGCCAGCAGTGATAACGAGCAGTACTTC. It yields the protein CASSDNEQYF.

This clone was counted only a few times. The chain recombines TRBV4-1 with TRBJ1-1, with TRBD1 identical over 9 bases. The trim removed 1 base at V and 6 bases at J, leaving 9 bases unmatched. The CDR3 is 16 amino acids. Germline CDR1 MGHRA, CDR2 YSYEKL. CDR3 bases: TGCGCCAGCAGCCAAGGGTCCGGGACAGGGTTTTCTGAAGCTTTCTTT. This gives the protein CASSQGSGTGFSEAFF.

Only one count was recorded for this clone. The chain joins TRBV27 to TRBJ2-5; TRBD1 matches at 8 bases. The CDR3 covers 15 residues. The ends lost 4 bases at V and 2 bases at J; junction bases unmatched: 6. The germline gives CDR1 MNHEY, CDR2 SMNVEV (reference sequence). The CDR3 nucleotides are TGTGCCAGCAGTTCAGGTCGGGACAGGCAAGAGACCCAGTACTTC. Encoded protein: CASSSGRDRQETQYF.

The chain uses TRBV6-1 and TRBJ2-3; 10 nucleotides match TRBD2. The CDR3 runs 17 residues. Germline-derived CDR1 and CDR2 are MNHNS and SASEGT. V shed 1 base and J 2 bases; nucleotides not matched to a gene: 6. The CDR3: CASSEGPAGGPTDTQYF. In nucleotides, the CDR3 is TGTGCCAGCAGTGAAGGGCCAGCGGGAGGGCCCACAGATACGCAGTATTTT.

This rearrangement joins TRBV2 to TRBJ1-2; 8 nucleotides agree with TRBD1. In germline, CDR1 is SNHLY, CDR2 FYNNEI. The CDR3 is 16 residues long. Unmatched junction bases numbered 10, after V lost 2 bases and J lost 5 bases. This CDR3 is CASSESPGQVYYGYTF. CDR3 in DNA: TGTGCCAGCAGTGAATCCCCGGGACAGGTATATTATGGCTACACCTTC.

The chain links TRBV27 to TRBJ2-3, with 8 bases aligning to TRBD2. With V trimmed by 4 bases and J by 5 bases, 14 bases remained unmatched. CDR1 and CDR2 (germline): MNHEY, SMNVEV (reference sequence). The CDR3 totals 17 residues. The CDR3 region has the DNA TGTGCCAGCAGTTGGACAAGGACTAGCTCCATCGGAGATACGCAGTATTTT. Translated: CASSWTRTSSIGDTQYF.

The chain recombines TRBV9 with TRBJ2-2, with 9 bases aligning to TRBD2. The CDR3 totals 16 residues. Germline values: CDR1 SGDLS, CDR2 YYNGEE. The V gene end was trimmed by 4 bases and the J gene end by 5 bases; junction bases not matched to a gene: 9. The CDR3 DNA sequence: TGTGCCAGCAGCCTAAGACCGGGACTAGCAACCGGGGAGCTGTTTTTT. Residues: CASSLRPGLATGELFF.

The genes are TRBV11-3 and TRBJ2-2; TRBD1 aligns across 12 bases. V lost 4 bases and J lost 2; bases outside the gene matches: 2. CDR3 size: 16 residues. Germline V gene data show CDR1 as SGHNT and CDR2 as YENEEA. CDR3 amino acids: CASSWGQGANTGELFF. The DNA of the CDR3 is TGTGCCAGCAGCTGGGGACAGGGGGCCAACACCGGGGAGCTGTTTTTT.

V and J are TRBV11-3 and TRBJ2-3; D remains ambiguous. CDR1 and CDR2 from the germline V gene are SGHNT and YENEEA. The V gene lost 0 bases and the J gene lost 3 bases, with 10 bases spanning the gap. The CDR3 consists of 15 residues. CDR3: CASSLERWRTDTQYF. DNA of the CDR3: TGTGCCAGCAGCTTAGAGAGATGGAGAACAGATACGCAGTATTTT.

This chain uses TRBV5-4 with TRBJ2-2; TRBD2 agrees at 9 bases. Germline V gene sequence: CDR1 SGHNT, CDR2 YYREEE (reference sequence). With 2 bases clipped from V and 6 bases from J, the junction kept 8 bases outside the gene matches. The CDR3 sequence is 16 residues long. CDR3 protein: CASSLSLAGRAGELFF. CDR3 nucleotide sequence: TGTGCCAGCAGCTTAAGTCTAGCGGGAAGGGCCGGGGAGCTGTTTTTT. The full variable domain, with the rest looked up from reference TRBV5-4 and TRBJ2-2, is ETGVTQSPTHLIKTRGQQVTLRCSSQSGHNTVSWYQQALGQGPQFIFQYYREEENGRGNFPPRFSGLQFPNYSSELNVNALELDDSALYLCASSLSLAGRAGELFFGEGSRLTVL.

V and J are TRBV15 and TRBJ1-1; D ambiguous. The germline V and J ends were trimmed by 6 bases and 4 bases, with 15 bases remaining between them. Germline V gene sequence: CDR1 LNHNV, CDR2 YYDKDF (reference sequence). The CDR3 extends over 14 amino acids. In DNA form, the CDR3 reads TGTGCCACCAGGAGGGTCGCGGAACTCACTGAAGCTTTCTTT. As protein: CATRRVAELTEAFF. The entire variable domain, with the rest obtained from reference TRBV15 and TRBJ1-1, is as follows: DAMVIQNPRYQVTQFGKPVTLSCSQTLNHNVMYWYQQKSSQAPKLLFHYYDKDFNNEADTPDNFQSRRPNTSFCFLDIRSPGLGDTAMYLCATRRVAELTEAFFGQGTRLTVV.